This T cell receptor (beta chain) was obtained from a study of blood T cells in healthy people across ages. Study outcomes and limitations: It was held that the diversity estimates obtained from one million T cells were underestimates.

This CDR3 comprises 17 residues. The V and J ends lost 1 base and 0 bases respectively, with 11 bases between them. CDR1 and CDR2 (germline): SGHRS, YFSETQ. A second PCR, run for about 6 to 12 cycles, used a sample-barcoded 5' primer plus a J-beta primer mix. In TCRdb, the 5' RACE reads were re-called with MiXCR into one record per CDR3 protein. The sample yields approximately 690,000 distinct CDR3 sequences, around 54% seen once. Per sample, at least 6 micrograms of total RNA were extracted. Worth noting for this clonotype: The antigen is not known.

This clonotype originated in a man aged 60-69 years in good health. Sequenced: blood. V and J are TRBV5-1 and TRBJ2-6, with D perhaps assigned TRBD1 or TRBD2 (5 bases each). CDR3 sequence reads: CASSLWGRSSGANVLTF. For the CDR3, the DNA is TGCGCCAGCAGCTTGTGGGGACGGAGCTCTGGGGCCAACGTCCTGACTTTC.